This T cell receptor beta chain was identified in a study of shared T cell receptors in the human thymus. Sequencing used immunoSEQ multiplex PCR; TCRdb keeps in-frame clones, though not all of them. The repertoire has roughly 560,000 clones, 70% to 80% of them found once; the top ten carry about 0.013%. The CDR3 covers 11 residues. V was clipped by 5 bases and J by 5 bases, with 4 bases between them. CDR1 is MNHEY, CDR2 SVGAGI, per germline. These same records also appear under a second study, on human thymus T cells. This second report adds: Resections obtained during corrective heart surgery supplied the thymus tissue. It looked as if thymic and blood repertoires used V and J genes in a biased way. Related work found strong thymic repertoire overlap between unrelated individuals.

The sequenced sample consisted of thymocytes. The rearrangement joins TRBV6-5 to TRBJ2-1; D not resolved. The receptor was isolated from a boy in the first two years of life with a congenital heart defect. The CDR3 loop reads CASSQNNEQFF. In DNA, the CDR3 is TGTGCCAGCAGTCAGAACAATGAGCAGTTCTTC.